The 11 T cell receptor beta chains listed next were all sequenced from one sample in a study of identical twins. TCRdb recomputed calls from the 5' RACE reads with MiXCR, one row per CDR3 protein. The table records hundreds of thousands of distinct CDR3 sequences, about 12% of them present only once. The same sample was also studied in work on yellow fever vaccine responses in identical twins.

The sample taken for sequencing was PBMCs. These TCRs come from a woman aged 18-29 years in good health.

V gene TRBV5-1 combines with J gene TRBJ2-2; 8 nucleotides agree with TRBD2. This CDR3 region has 16 residues. The J segment lost 3 bases and the V segment lost 6 bases, leaving 10 bases of the junction unmatched. Germline CDR1 reads SGHRS; CDR2 reads YFSETQ. CDR3 in DNA: TGCGCCAGCAAAATCTTAGCGGGGCCGGACACCGGGGAGCTGTTTTTT. This gives the protein CASKILAGPDTGELFF.

This clonotype has more than one count but fewer than ten. The chain employs TRBV5-6 and TRBJ2-4; D might be TRBD2 (5 bases). The germline CDR1 and CDR2 sequences are SGHDT and YYEEEE. This CDR3 is 12 amino acids long. The V gene lost 1 base and the J gene lost 14 bases, with 13 bases spanning the gap. CDR3 DNA: TGTGCCAGCAGCTTGCTTCCCACGGAGGAGTACTTC. This encodes CASSLLPTEEYF. Supplemented by reference TRBV5-6 and TRBJ2-4, the full variable domain reads DAGVTQSPTHLIKTRGQQVTLRCSPKSGHDTVSWYQQALGQGPQFIFQYYEEEERQRGNFPDRFSGHQFPNYSSELNVNALLLGDSALYLCASSLLPTEEYFGAGTRLSVL.

The chain joins TRBV12-3 or TRBV12-4 to TRBJ2-3; TRBD2 aligns across 8 bases. V shed 6 bases and J 0 bases; nucleotides not matched to a gene: 5. This CDR3 spans 15 amino acids. CDR3 coding DNA: TGTGCCAGCAGGCAAACTAGCGGTAGCACAGATACGCAGTATTTT. Translating it yields CASRQTSGSTDTQYF.

The gene calls are TRBV3-1 and TRBJ2-1; D gene unclear. The ends were cut back, 1 base at V and 9 bases at J, with 10 bases in the middle. This CDR3 contains 13 residues. The germline V gene has CDR1 LGHDT and CDR2 YNNKEL (reference sequence). The CDR3 sequence: CASSQGRLGEQFF. As DNA, the CDR3 is TGTGCCAGCAGCCAAGGGCGTTTGGGTGAGCAGTTCTTC.

This sequence joins TRBV6-4 and TRBJ2-3, with D unclear. The CDR3 loop spans 15 amino acids. CDR1 and CDR2 from the germline V gene are MRHNA and SNTAGT. Between the trimmed V and J ends, which lost 3 bases and 4 bases, there was a span of 14 bases. The CDR3 here is CASSENLGGPDTQYF. In DNA, the CDR3 is TGTGCCAGCAGTGAAAACTTGGGCGGACCAGATACGCAGTATTTT.

In its sample, this clonotype was seen a few times. This chain uses TRBV27 with TRBJ1-4, with unresolved D. CDR3 length: 15 amino acids. The germline V and J ends were trimmed by 2 bases and 5 bases, with 12 bases remaining between them. Germline V lookup: CDR1 MNHEY, CDR2 SMNVEV (reference sequence). For the CDR3, the DNA is TGTGCCAGCAGTTTAAGGAGACGGAGAAATGAAAAACTGTTTTTT. The encoded protein is CASSLRRRRNEKLFF.

This clonotype was counted ten times or more. The V call is TRBV12-3 or TRBV12-4, the J call TRBJ2-5; D not certain. V lost 6 bases to trimming and J lost 5 bases, with 10 bases between them. CDR3 length: 12 residues. Here the CDR3 reads CASRRGEETQYF. Written as DNA, the CDR3 is TGTGCCAGCAGGAGAGGCGAGGAGACCCAGTACTTC.

The chain combines TRBV5-1 with TRBJ1-1; 7 nucleotides align to TRBD1. Germline values: CDR1 SGHRS, CDR2 YFSETQ. CDR3 size: 18 residues. The V gene end was trimmed by 5 bases and the J gene end by 3 bases; junction bases not matched to a gene: 19. The CDR3 region has the DNA TGCGCCAGCAGGTGGGTGAACAGGGGTCGGGAGGAGGACACTGAAGCTTTCTTT. Translating gives CASRWVNRGREEDTEAFF.

The chain links TRBV25-1 to TRBJ2-7; D gene uncertain. The V gene lost 5 bases and the J gene lost 6 bases, with 17 bases spanning the gap. The germline CDR1 and CDR2 sequences are MGHDK and SYGVNS. This CDR3 contains 14 residues. The DNA of the CDR3 is TGTGCCAGCAGTCTGCTAGTCGGCGTCTGCGAGCAGTACGTC. Amino acid sequence: CASSLLVGVCEQYV.

This clonotype was counted many times. The chain couples TRBV29-1 to TRBJ2-2, with unresolved D. The CDR3 covers 12 residues. V lost 4 bases to trimming and J lost 1 base, with 4 bases between them. Germline V gene sequence: CDR1 SQVTM, CDR2 ANQGSEA. CDR3 sequence (DNA): TGCAGCGTTGTGAGGAACACCGGGGAGCTGTTTTTT. Translating it yields CSVVRNTGELFF.

This chain joins TRBV14 and TRBJ2-6; possibly TRBD1 for D (5 bases). CDR1 is SGHDN, CDR2 FVKESK, per germline. The CDR3 runs to 19 residues. The V end lost 2 bases, the J end lost 2 bases, and 19 bases lay between the germline ends. For the CDR3, the DNA is TGTGCCAGCAGCCAAAGATCAAAGATCCCAGGGACTGGGGCCAACGTCCTGACTTTC. It yields the protein CASSQRSKIPGTGANVLTF.